These 7 T cell receptor beta chains were sequenced from one sample in a study of blood T cell repertoires in COVID-19. The table came from immunoSEQ multiplex PCR; TCRdb's copy has only in-frame clones and leaves some out. Here the sample spans about 160,000 clones, under 85% being singletons. The sample was peripheral blood. All receptors derive from a man older than 75 with COVID-19, enrolled during active disease.

This clone was counted a single time. J is TRBJ2-3 and V is TRBV5-1; D is uncertain. The CDR3 contains 14 residues. The germline V gene encodes CDR1 SGHRS and CDR2 YFSETQ. The germline V and J ends were trimmed by 2 bases and 1 base, with 8 bases remaining between them. Here the CDR3 DNA reads TGCGCCAGCAGCTTTGGTGCAGGCACAGATACGCAGTATTTT. Encoded protein: CASSFGAGTDTQYF. Full variable domain (remainder filled in from reference TRBV5-1 and TRBJ2-3): KAGVTQTPRYLIKTRGQQVTLSCSPISGHRSVSWYQQTPGQGLQFLFEYFSETQRNKGNFPGRFSGRQFSNSRSEMNVSTLELGDSALYLCASSFGAGTDTQYFGPGTRLTVL.

The V gene is TRBV2, the J gene TRBJ1-6; a weak D match, TRBD1 (6 bases). The CDR3 is made up of 13 amino acids. The V gene lost 5 bases and the J gene lost 10 bases, with 12 bases spanning the gap. CDR1 is SNHLY, CDR2 FYNNEI, per germline. As DNA, the CDR3 is TGTGCCAGCAGTCCAGGGGTCGGATCACCCCTCCACTTT. It yields the protein CASSPGVGSPLHF.

This clone was detected a few times. The chain carries TRBV18 and TRBJ2-7; possibly TRBD1 for D (7 bases). Germline lookup yields CDR1 KGHSH and CDR2 LQKENI. The CDR3 totals 13 residues. V was shortened by 5 bases and J by 7 bases, with 15 bases between the two germline ends. The CDR3, as DNA: TGTGCCAGCTCAGCGGGACAGACGGGGGAGCAGTACTTC. It specifies CASSAGQTGEQYF.

The V call is TRBV3-1 (or the pseudogene TRBV3-2), the J call TRBJ2-5, with 7 bases lining up with TRBD1. Unmatched junction bases numbered 10, after V lost 4 bases and J lost 2 bases. Germline CDR1 LGHDT, CDR2 YNNKEL (reference sequence). This CDR3 has 16 amino acids. CDR3 DNA: TGTGCCAGCAGCCCAGGGGCCGGGACAGCTCAAGAGACCCAGTACTTC. Its protein is CASSPGAGTAQETQYF.

The rearrangement links TRBV6-1 to TRBJ1-1; tentatively, D is TRBD1 (5 bases). Germline values: CDR1 MNHNS, CDR2 SASEGT. Trimming removed 3 bases from V and 5 bases from J, with 13 bases in between. This CDR3 region has 14 residues. Written as DNA, the CDR3 is TGTGCCAGCAGTGATTATCAGGGAGGGACTGAAGCTTTCTTT. It yields the protein CASSDYQGGTEAFF.

In this sample, this clone turned up once. The chain couples TRBV10-3 to TRBJ2-2; D unclear. CDR3 length: 12 residues. Germline CDR1 ENHRY, CDR2 SYGVKD. V lost 6 bases and J lost 1, with 3 bases in between. CDR3 nucleotides: TGTGCCATCAGCAAGAACACCGGGGAGCTGTTTTTT. Protein: CAISKNTGELFF.

With regard to this clone: Its ends do not fully match the called genes, so a read error is possible. V and J are TRBV6-5 and TRBJ1-3, with a possible D match to TRBD1 (5 bases). Germline V gene lookup returns CDR1 MNHEY and CDR2 SVGAGI. CDR3 length equals 15 residues. Written as DNA, the CDR3 is TGTACCAGCAGTTACTCGACAGTCTCTGGAAACACCATATATTTT. It encodes CTSSYSTVSGNTIYF.